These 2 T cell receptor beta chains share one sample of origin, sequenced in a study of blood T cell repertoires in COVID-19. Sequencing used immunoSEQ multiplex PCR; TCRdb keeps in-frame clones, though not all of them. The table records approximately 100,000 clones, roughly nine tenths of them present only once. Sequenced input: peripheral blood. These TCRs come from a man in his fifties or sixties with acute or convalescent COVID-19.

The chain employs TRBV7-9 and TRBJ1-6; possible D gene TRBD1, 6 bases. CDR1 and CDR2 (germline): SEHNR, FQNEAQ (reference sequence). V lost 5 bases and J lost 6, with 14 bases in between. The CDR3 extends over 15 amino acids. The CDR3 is CASSPRDKINSPLHF. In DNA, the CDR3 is TGTGCCAGCAGCCCCAGGGACAAAATTAATTCACCCCTCCACTTT.

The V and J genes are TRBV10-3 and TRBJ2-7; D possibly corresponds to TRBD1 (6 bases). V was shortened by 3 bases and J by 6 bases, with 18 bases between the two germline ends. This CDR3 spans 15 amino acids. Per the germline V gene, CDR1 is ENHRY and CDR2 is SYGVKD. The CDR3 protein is CAISEFQGPPGEQYF. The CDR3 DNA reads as TGTGCCATCAGTGAATTTCAGGGGCCCCCCGGCGAGCAGTACTTC.